This T cell receptor beta chain was captured by sequencing in a study of cytomegalovirus exposure and HLA in healthy donors. Findings and limits, study-wide: Beyond CMV serostatus, there was no information to go on about immune exposure. One variant, a missense change in DCLRE1C, was linked in a later analysis to TCR beta V- and J-gene trimming. Some TCR beta chains (roughly 150 of them) were listed as cytomegalovirus-associated.

This CDR3 is built from 14 residues. V lost 3 bases and J 5 bases, leaving 16 bases between the germline ends. The germline V gene has CDR1 SQVTM and CDR2 ANQGSEA. Primers included in the PCR were 60 Vbeta and 13 Jbeta primers. The data were produced by immunoSEQ multiplex PCR, yet TCRdb's version contains in-frame clones alone and is incomplete. The sample contains about 260,000 clones, roughly 81% of which appear only once. Points on this clone: Its antigen is still unknown.

Sequenced: PBMCs. The genes are TRBV29-1 and TRBJ2-5; D remains ambiguous. The sequence was collected from a woman in her forties in good health and CMV-seropositive. The CDR3 DNA is TGCAGCGTTGATGGTTCTTCCCCCGGGGAGACCCAGTACTTC. Encoded protein: CSVDGSSPGETQYF. The full variable domain, with the rest looked up from reference TRBV29-1 and TRBJ2-5, is SAVISQKPSRDICQRGTSLTIQCQVDSQVTMMFWYRQQPGQSLTLIATANQGSEATYESGFVIDKFPISRPNLTFSTLTVSNMSPEDSSIYLCSVDGSSPGETQYFGPGTRLLVL.